This passage covers 11 T cell receptor beta chains from one sample sequenced in a study of vaccination and CD4 T cells after COVID-19. No cognate antigen is known for these TCRs. CD4+ T cells that had been cultured provided DNA sequenced with the Oncomine TCR Beta short-read assay. Each CDR3 protein gets one entry after TCRdb re-called the PCR reads with MiXCR. The repertoire has just over 15,000 distinct CDR3 sequences, roughly 70% of them found once; the top ten carry roughly 18%. Stated treatment: roughly 10-day PBMC culture with coronavirus spike peptide pools or control peptides (ViraFEST assay). The source material was CD4+ T cells from blood, cultured in vitro. These receptors were obtained from a human donor who had recovered from COVID-19.

V usage is TRBV12-3 or TRBV12-4 and J usage is TRBJ1-4; D possibly corresponds to TRBD1 (5 bases). This CDR3 is 14 amino acids long. V dropped 6 bases and J dropped 8 bases, with 16 bases sitting between them. CDR3 bases: TGTGCCAGCAGCCAGGAGGCGCGGGGGGAAAAACTGTTTTTT. Amino acids: CASSQEARGEKLFF.

This clonotype was found a few times. The CDR3 here is CSARPGTGGGYTF. The CDR3 bases are TGCAGTGCTAGACCCGGGACAGGTGGCGGCTACACCTTC. This chain links TRBV20-1 with TRBJ1-2; 8 nucleotides align to TRBD1. The germline V gene has CDR1 DFQATT and CDR2 SNEGSKA (reference sequence). CDR3 length: 13 residues. Losses at the gene ends were 2 bases for V and 8 bases for J; bases not matched to a gene: 7.

V and J are TRBV7-7 and TRBJ2-7; D gene uncertain. V gave up 6 bases and J gave up 6 bases, with 15 bases separating them. Germline CDR1 reads SSHAT; CDR2 reads FNYEAQ (reference sequence). The CDR3 is made up of 13 amino acids. CDR3 sequence: CASSPTSASEQYF. CDR3 DNA sequence: TGTGCCAGCAGTCCCACCTCCGCCTCCGAGCAGTACTTC.

CDR3 residues: CASRRDGSNEQFF. CDR3 DNA sequence: TGTGCCAGCCGTAGGGACGGGTCCAATGAGCAGTTCTTC. V gene TRBV27 combines with J gene TRBJ2-1; D assignment may be TRBD1 or TRBD2 (5 bases each). The germline V gene encodes CDR1 MNHEY and CDR2 SMNVEV (reference sequence). The CDR3 is 13 residues long. The V and J ends lost 8 bases and 6 bases respectively, with 14 bases between them.

The J gene is TRBJ1-1, the V gene TRBV20-1, with 7 bases matching TRBD1. The V segment lost 5 bases and the J segment 1 base; nucleotides outside the gene matches: 4. The germline V gene has CDR1 DFQATT and CDR2 SNEGSKA (reference sequence). This CDR3 has 13 residues. The CDR3 DNA reads TGCAGTGCTGCCGGGACAGCGAACACTGAAGCTTTCTTT. It specifies CSAAGTANTEAFF.

The rearrangement uses TRBV19 and TRBJ2-2; 13 bases agree with TRBD2. The CDR3 loop spans 16 amino acids. The trim removed 7 bases at V and 6 bases at J, leaving 8 bases unmatched. CDR1 LNHDA and CDR2 SQIVND come from the germline V gene (reference sequence). This CDR3 reads CASTGTSGINSGELFF. The CDR3 coding sequence is TGTGCCAGTACCGGGACTAGCGGGATCAATTCCGGGGAGCTGTTTTTT.

The chain couples TRBV7-6 to TRBJ2-3; D not certain. Trimming pared 5 bases from V and 3 bases from J, leaving 9 bases between. The CDR3 is made up of 13 amino acids. Germline V gives CDR1 SGHVS, CDR2 FNYEAQ. The CDR3 spells CASSPRRTDTQYF. The CDR3 DNA reads as TGTGCCAGCAGCCCCCGCAGGACAGATACGCAGTATTTT.

The V call is TRBV7-2, the J call TRBJ1-1, with unresolved D. CDR3 size: 14 residues. CDR1 and CDR2 from the germline V gene are SGHTA and FQGNSA. V was shortened by 2 bases and J by 4 bases, with 11 bases between the two germline ends. This CDR3 reads CASSLSYFGTEAFF. In DNA form, the CDR3 reads TGTGCCAGCAGCTTATCTTATTTTGGCACTGAAGCTTTCTTT.

The V call is TRBV18, the J call TRBJ2-3; D is possibly TRBD2 (6 bases). Germline values: CDR1 KGHSH, CDR2 LQKENI. The CDR3 consists of 15 residues. Trimming cost V 3 bases and J 0 bases, with 10 bases left between them. This chain's CDR3 is CASSPSGTSTDTQYF. The CDR3 DNA follows: TGTGCCAGCTCACCTTCCGGGACTAGCACAGATACGCAGTATTTT.

The V gene is TRBV6-1, the J gene TRBJ1-2; maybe TRBD1 (5 bases). The V gene lost 9 bases and the J gene lost 8 bases, with 7 bases spanning the gap. This CDR3 has 9 amino acids. Looked up from germline, CDR1 is MNHNS and CDR2 is SASEGT. The CDR3 bases are TGTGCCAGGAGGGGCGGCTACACCTTC. It translates to CARRGGYTF.

The chain employs TRBV18 and TRBJ1-2; tentatively, D is TRBD1 (6 bases). The CDR3 is 12 amino acids. Trimming cost V 5 bases and J 6 bases, with 10 bases left between them. Germline V lookup: CDR1 KGHSH, CDR2 LQKENI. The CDR3 here is CASSSGGNGYTF. CDR3 nucleotide sequence: TGTGCCAGCTCATCTGGGGGCAATGGCTACACCTTC.